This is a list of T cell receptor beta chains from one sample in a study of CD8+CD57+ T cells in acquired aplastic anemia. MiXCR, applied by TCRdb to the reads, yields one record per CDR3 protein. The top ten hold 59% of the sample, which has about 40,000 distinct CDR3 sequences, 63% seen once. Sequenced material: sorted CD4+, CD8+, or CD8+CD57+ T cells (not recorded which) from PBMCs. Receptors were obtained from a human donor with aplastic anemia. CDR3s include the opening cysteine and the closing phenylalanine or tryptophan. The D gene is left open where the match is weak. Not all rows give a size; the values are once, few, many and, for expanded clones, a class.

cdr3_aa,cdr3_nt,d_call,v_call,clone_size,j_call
CAIAPGRTRSYEQYF,TGTGCCATCGCTCCGGGGCGGACCCGCTCCTACGAGCAGTACTTC,NA,TRBV10-3,few,TRBJ2-7
CASSRGLGGYTF,TGTGCCAGCAGCAGGGGGCTGGGCGGCTACACCTTC,TRBD1,TRBV7-2,NA,TRBJ1-2
CASFLDGSHRSPLHF,TGCGCCAGCTTTCTGGACGGGTCTCATAGATCACCCCTCCACTTT,NA,TRBV5-1,NA,TRBJ1-6
CASSLEVGELFF,TGTGCCAGCAGCTTAGAAGTGGGGGAGCTGTTTTTT,NA,TRBV7-2,NA,TRBJ2-2
CAITGGYNSPLHF,TGTGCCATCACGGGGGGCTATAATTCACCCCTCCACTTT,NA,TRBV10-3,once,TRBJ1-6
CASSVGQSTAEAFF,TGTGCCAGCAGCGTGGGACAGAGTACCGCTGAAGCTTTCTTT,TRBD1,TRBV5-5,few,TRBJ1-1
CASSLAEGAGYGYTF,TGCGCCAGCAGCTTGGCTGAGGGGGCAGGCTATGGCTACACCTTC,TRBD1,TRBV5-1,NA,TRBJ1-2
CASSLIGALGYGYTF,TGTGCCAGCAGCTTGATTGGGGCGCTAGGCTATGGCTACACCTTC,NA,TRBV5-6,NA,TRBJ1-2
CASSESASSGANVLTF,TGTGCCAGCAGTGAGTCGGCCAGCTCTGGGGCCAACGTCCTGACTTTC,NA,TRBV10-3,NA,TRBJ2-6
CASSLDPNQPQHF,TGTGCCAGCAGCTTGGACCCGAATCAGCCCCAGCATTTT,NA,TRBV7-2,NA,TRBJ1-5
CASRPTTGINYGYTF,TGTGCCAGCAGGCCTACGACAGGGATTAACTATGGCTACACCTTC,TRBD1,TRBV13,many,TRBJ1-2
CATSRDNSEGYGYIF,TGTGCCACCAGCAGAGACAACAGTGAAGGCTATGGCTACATCTTC,NA,TRBV15,NA,TRBJ1-2
CASSPLPSEGLWGYTF,TGTGCCAGCAGTCCCCTCCCGTCCGAAGGGCTGTGGGGCTACACCTTC,NA,TRBV7-6,NA,TRBJ1-2
CASSPGGGISYEQYF,TGTGCCAGCAGCCCAGGGGGCGGGATCTCCTACGAGCAGTACTTC,TRBD1,TRBV12-3/TRBV12-4,NA,TRBJ2-7
CARTSSGGDYEQYF,TGCGCCAGGACCTCTAGCGGGGGGGACTACGAGCAGTACTTC,TRBD2,TRBV10-1,once,TRBJ2-7
CASSIEGHVSYEQYF,TGTGCCAGTAGTATAGAGGGCCACGTCTCCTACGAGCAGTACTTC,NA,TRBV19,NA,TRBJ2-7
CASSEYGVEQYF,TGTGCCAGCAGTGAATATGGGGTCGAGCAGTACTTC,NA,TRBV25-1,NA,TRBJ2-7
CAISVGSWETQYF,TGTGCCATCAGTGTGGGGTCCTGGGAGACCCAGTACTTC,NA,TRBV10-3,few,TRBJ2-5
CASSEGKVMGGYTF,TGCGCCAGCAGTGAAGGCAAGGTGATGGGTGGCTACACCTTC,NA,TRBV10-1,NA,TRBJ1-2
CAISVPRDRGGNEQFF,TGTGCCATCAGTGTGCCTCGGGACAGGGGCGGCAATGAGCAGTTCTTC,TRBD1,TRBV10-3,NA,TRBJ2-1
CASSVQGINSPLHF,TGTGCCAGTAGTGTCCAGGGGATAAATTCACCCCTCCACTTT,NA,TRBV19,NA,TRBJ1-6
CASMNRDLNTEAFF,TGTGCCAGTATGAACAGGGATTTGAACACTGAAGCTTTCTTT,NA,TRBV19,many,TRBJ1-1
CASSTEYRVHEQYF,TGTGCCAGTAGTACAGAATACAGGGTCCACGAGCAGTACTTC,NA,TRBV19,NA,TRBJ2-7